Below are 17 T cell receptor beta chains sequenced from a single sample in a study of blood T cell repertoires in COVID-19. Clones were read by immunoSEQ multiplex PCR, and TCRdb kept only the in-frame ones, dropping some. Of 100,000 to 150,000 clones listed, approximately 89% were seen once; the top ten hold approximately 10%. The sequenced material came from peripheral blood. Receptor source: a woman in her sixties or seventies with COVID-19, enrolled during active disease.

CDR3 in amino acids: CASRGRAYEQYF. CDR3 coding DNA: TGTGCCAGCAGGGGCAGGGCTTACGAGCAGTACTTC. The gene calls are TRBV28 and TRBJ2-7, with D tentatively TRBD1 (5 bases). Germline-derived CDR1 and CDR2 are MDHEN and SYDVKM. The CDR3 spans 12 residues. V was pared by 6 bases and J by 4 bases, with 10 bases between.

The chain joins TRBV4-2 to TRBJ1-4, with a possible D match to TRBD1 (6 bases). The germline V gene has CDR1 LGHNA and CDR2 YNFKEQ. The CDR3 length is 15 residues. V dropped 4 bases and J dropped 8 bases, with 17 bases sitting between them. The CDR3 region is CASSPRTEPSEKLFF. CDR3 DNA: TGTGCCAGCAGCCCCCGGACAGAGCCGAGCGAAAAACTGTTTTTT.

CDR3 coding DNA: TGTGCCATCAGTCCCGGACAGGGGGCTGGCGGCTACACCTTC. Protein product: CAISPGQGAGGYTF. The chain uses TRBV10-3 and TRBJ1-2; 11 bases agree with TRBD1. The CDR3 runs to 14 residues. The germline V gene has CDR1 ENHRY and CDR2 SYGVKD. J lost 8 bases, V lost 5 bases, and 7 bases had no gene match.

This clone was seen a single time. The chain uses TRBV7-9 and TRBJ1-6; 10 bases agree with TRBD1. The CDR3 covers 17 residues. CDR1 is SEHNR, CDR2 FQNEAQ, per germline (reference sequence). The V gene end was trimmed by 5 bases and the J gene end by 3 bases; junction bases not matched to a gene: 7. The CDR3 nucleotides are TGTGCCAGCAGCCCGCGGACAGGGGGGATCTATAATTCACCCCTCCACTTT. This sequence encodes CASSPRTGGIYNSPLHF.

The V gene is TRBV6-5, the J gene TRBJ2-7; TRBD2 is a possible D gene (7 bases). Germline V CDR1 and CDR2: MNHEY, SVGAGI. V lost 6 bases, J lost 3 bases, and 12 bases lay in between. The CDR3 consists of 13 residues. The DNA for the CDR3 is TGTGCCAGCAGGGGAGGGGGGTTCTACGAGCAGTACTTC. Translating gives CASRGGGFYEQYF.

The chain couples TRBV5-1 to TRBJ2-5; D perhaps matches TRBD2 (5 bases). The CDR3 extends over 15 amino acids. V gave up 4 bases and J gave up 2 bases, with 15 bases separating them. Germline V gene lookup returns CDR1 SGHRS and CDR2 YFSETQ. The CDR3 loop reads CASSAGLGTQETQYF. The CDR3 DNA reads TGCGCCAGCAGCGCGGGTTTAGGAACGCAAGAGACCCAGTACTTC.

The chain combines TRBV19 with TRBJ2-7, with D tentatively TRBD1 (5 bases). V dropped 1 base and J dropped 3 bases, with 10 bases sitting between them. Germline V gives CDR1 LNHDA, CDR2 SQIVND (reference sequence). The CDR3 runs 14 residues. As DNA, the CDR3 is TGTGCCAGTAGTATAGGTCGCAGGGACTACGAGCAGTACTTC. Translating it yields CASSIGRRDYEQYF.

A single count supports this clone. This chain connects TRBV9 to TRBJ2-5, with D possibly TRBD2 on 7 matching bases. The CDR3 sequence is 16 residues long. V lost 4 bases and J lost 5, with 21 bases in between. From germline, CDR1 is SGDLS and CDR2 YYNGEE. The CDR3 reads CASSPSKGGGRETQYF. The CDR3 DNA sequence: TGTGCCAGCAGCCCCTCGAAAGGGGGAGGGCGGGAGACCCAGTACTTC.

A few counts support this clone. The V call is TRBV30, the J call TRBJ2-7, with a tentative D call TRBD2 (5 bases). Trimming removed 6 bases from V and 6 bases from J, with 18 bases in between. The CDR3 has 13 residues. CDR1 and CDR2 (germline): GTSNPN, SVGIG (reference sequence). The CDR3 sequence is CACLGPFGGEQYF. DNA for the CDR3: TGTGCCTGCCTAGGGCCCTTTGGAGGCGAGCAGTACTTC.

This rearrangement joins TRBV11-1 to TRBJ2-7; D is perhaps TRBD1 (6 bases). There are 16 residues in the CDR3. The V end lost 4 bases, the J end lost 3 bases, and 19 bases lay between the germline ends. Germline values: CDR1 SGHAT, CDR2 FQDESV (reference sequence). The CDR3 DNA is TGTGCCAGCAGCTCATCAACTCAGGGGAACCTCTACGAGCAGTACTTC. Its translation is CASSSSTQGNLYEQYF.

The J gene is TRBJ2-5, the V gene TRBV3-1 (or the pseudogene TRBV3-2), with TRBD1 matching over 8 bases. This CDR3 has 14 amino acids. Germline CDR1 and CDR2: LGHDT and YNNKEL (reference sequence). V lost 5 bases and J lost 5; bases outside the gene matches: 7. As DNA, the CDR3 is TGTGCCAGCAGCACCCGGACAGGGTCCGAGACCCAGTACTTC. It codes for CASSTRTGSETQYF.

V gene TRBV19 combines with J gene TRBJ1-2; the D gene is possibly TRBD1 (6 bases). The CDR3 consists of 17 residues. Trimming pared 5 bases from V and 4 bases from J, leaving 23 bases between. CDR1 is LNHDA, CDR2 SQIVND, per germline (reference sequence). As DNA, the CDR3 is TGTGCCAGTAGTTCTGGCGGATTTGCGGGGGCGGGCTATGGCTACACCTTC. This encodes CASSSGGFAGAGYGYTF.

The chain uses TRBV3-1 (or the pseudogene TRBV3-2) and TRBJ1-2; 7 bases map to TRBD1. CDR1 is LGHDT and CDR2 is YNNKEL in the germline V gene (reference sequence). Trimming cost V 4 bases and J 0 bases; bases outside gene matches: 2. This CDR3 is 14 amino acids long. CDR3 sequence reads: CASSRQGTNYGYTF. In DNA, the CDR3 is TGTGCCAGCAGCCGACAGGGAACTAACTATGGCTACACCTTC.

CDR3: CASSPGTNTGELFF. The CDR3 bases are TGTGCCAGCTCACCCGGGACAAACACCGGGGAGCTGTTTTTT. The chain employs TRBV18 and TRBJ2-2; perhaps TRBD1 as D (6 bases). Trimming left V 3 bases short and J 2 bases short, with 7 bases between. CDR1 KGHSH and CDR2 LQKENI come from the germline V gene. This CDR3 comprises 14 residues. The full variable domain, completed using reference TRBV18 and TRBJ2-2, is NAGVMQNPRHLVRRRGQEARLRCSPMKGHSHVYWYRQLPEEGLKFMVYLQKENIIDESGMPKERFSAEFPKEGPSILRIQQVVRGDSAAYFCASSPGTNTGELFFGEGSRLTVL.

This clone was observed once. The J gene is TRBJ2-1, the V gene TRBV5-1; tentative D call: TRBD2 (7 bases). CDR1 and CDR2 from the germline V gene are SGHRS and YFSETQ. This CDR3 has 17 amino acids. The ends were cut back, 0 bases at V and 3 bases at J, with 16 bases in the middle. CDR3 bases: TGCGCCAGCAGCTTGGCCAGTAGGGGGGGAAGCTACAATGAGCAGTTCTTC. Its translation is CASSLASRGGSYNEQFF. Variable domain in full (rest from reference TRBV5-1 and TRBJ2-1): KAGVTQTPRYLIKTRGQQVTLSCSPISGHRSVSWYQQTPGQGLQFLFEYFSETQRNKGNFPGRFSGRQFSNSRSEMNVSTLELGDSALYLCASSLASRGGSYNEQFFGPGTRLTVL.

The chain is built from TRBV3-1 (or the pseudogene TRBV3-2) and TRBJ2-7; TRBD2 matches 7 bases. CDR3 length equals 15 residues. The J segment lost 2 bases and the V segment lost 4 bases, leaving 8 bases of the junction unmatched. Germline CDR1 reads LGHDT; CDR2 reads YNNKEL (reference sequence). The CDR3 sequence is CASSPGLGKTYEQYF. The CDR3 DNA sequence: TGTGCCAGCAGCCCCGGACTAGGGAAAACCTACGAGCAGTACTTC.

The chain carries TRBV10-3 and TRBJ2-1; TRBD2 aligns across 11 bases. Trimming took 6 bases from V and 5 from J; bases not matched to a gene: 9. Germline CDR1 reads ENHRY; CDR2 reads SYGVKD. The CDR3 has 16 amino acids. CDR3 sequence: CAISGLAGGLDNEQFF. The CDR3 nucleotides read TGTGCCATCAGCGGATTAGCGGGGGGGCTGGACAATGAGCAGTTCTTC.